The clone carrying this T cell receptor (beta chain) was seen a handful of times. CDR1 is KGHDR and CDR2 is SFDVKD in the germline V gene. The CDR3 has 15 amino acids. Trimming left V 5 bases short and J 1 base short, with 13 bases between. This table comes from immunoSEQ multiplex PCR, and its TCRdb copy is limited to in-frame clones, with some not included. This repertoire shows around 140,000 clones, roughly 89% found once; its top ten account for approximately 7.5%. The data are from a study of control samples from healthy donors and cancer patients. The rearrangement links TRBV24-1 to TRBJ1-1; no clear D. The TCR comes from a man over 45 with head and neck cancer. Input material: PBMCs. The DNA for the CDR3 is TGTGCCACCAGTGCCAACGATCTTAAGAACACTGAAGCTTTCTTT. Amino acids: CATSANDLKNTEAFF.